The 13 T cell receptor beta chains below come from one sample, sequenced in a study of blood T cell repertoires in COVID-19. The assay was immunoSEQ multiplex PCR, and TCRdb's table has in-frame clones only and misses some. The sample consists of about 210,000 clones, about four fifths of them appearing once. The sequenced sample was peripheral blood. Source of these receptors: a woman aged 45-60 years with active or convalescent COVID-19.

This chain uses TRBV5-5 with TRBJ2-2; 9 nucleotides match TRBD2. The CDR3 extends over 16 amino acids. CDR1 is SGHKS and CDR2 is YYEKEE in the germline V gene (reference sequence). The J segment lost 6 bases and the V segment lost 3 bases, leaving 9 bases of the junction unmatched. DNA of the CDR3: TGTGCCAGCAGCTCCTATAGCGGGAGCGTCCCCGGGGAGCTGTTTTTT. Encoded protein: CASSSYSGSVPGELFF.

This clone was seen more than once but under ten times. V usage is TRBV11-2 and J usage is TRBJ1-2, with 8 bases matching TRBD1. This CDR3 spans 16 amino acids. V was clipped by 2 bases and J by 0 bases; unmatched bases: 5. Germline CDR1 reads SGHAT; CDR2 reads FQNNGV. The CDR3 nucleotides read TGTGCCAGCAGCTTAAACAGGGGGATTCCTAACTATGGCTACACCTTC. It yields the protein CASSLNRGIPNYGYTF.

The chain employs TRBV6-2 or TRBV6-3 and TRBJ2-5, with TRBD2 matching over 9 bases. CDR3 length equals 14 residues. Germline V gene data show CDR1 as MNHEY and CDR2 as SVGEGT. V trimming: 4 bases; J trimming: 2 bases; junction bases outside the gene matches: 2. CDR3 loop: CASSFTSGQETQYF. CDR3 DNA sequence: TGTGCCAGCAGTTTTACTAGCGGGCAAGAGACCCAGTACTTC.

The CDR3 nucleotides read TGTGCCAGCAGCTCCGTCAACAGGGATCGTGGCTACACCTTC. Translation: CASSSVNRDRGYTF. This chain links TRBV7-8 with TRBJ1-2; maybe TRBD1 (6 bases). Looked up from germline, CDR1 is SGHVS and CDR2 is FQNEAQ. Trimming left V 4 bases short and J 7 bases short, with 16 bases between. This CDR3 is built from 14 residues.

The V call is TRBV7-9, the J call TRBJ2-1; D is unresolved. This CDR3 is 10 amino acids long. The germline V and J ends were trimmed by 5 bases and 10 bases, with 6 bases remaining between them. Germline V lookup: CDR1 SEHNR, CDR2 FQNEAQ (reference sequence). The CDR3 is CASSEVEQFF. The CDR3 nucleotides read TGTGCCAGCAGCGAGGTGGAGCAGTTCTTC.

J is TRBJ2-2 and V is TRBV11-2; D call uncertain. Per germline, CDR1 SGHAT and CDR2 FQNNGV. This CDR3 comprises 14 residues. Trimming left V 3 bases short and J 5 bases short, with 10 bases between. CDR3 region: CASSFLSRTGELFF. CDR3 in DNA: TGTGCCAGCAGCTTCCTTAGTCGGACCGGGGAGCTGTTTTTT.

The chain is built from TRBV5-1 and TRBJ2-1; tentative D call: TRBD2 (6 bases). This CDR3 is 14 amino acids long. Trimming cost V 3 bases and J 3 bases, with 10 bases left between them. Germline CDR1 and CDR2: SGHRS and YFSETQ. As DNA, the CDR3 is TGCGCCAGCAGCTCGGACTACGTCTACAATGAGCAGTTCTTC. Protein sequence: CASSSDYVYNEQFF. Using reference TRBV5-1 and TRBJ2-1 for the parts outside the CDR3, the full variable domain is KAGVTQTPRYLIKTRGQQVTLSCSPISGHRSVSWYQQTPGQGLQFLFEYFSETQRNKGNFPGRFSGRQFSNSRSEMNVSTLELGDSALYLCASSSDYVYNEQFFGPGTRLTVL.

The chain joins TRBV3-1 (or the pseudogene TRBV3-2) to TRBJ1-1; no clear D gene. The CDR3 totals 15 residues. The V end was cut by 0 bases, the J end by 5 bases, with 13 bases between. Per germline, CDR1 LGHDT and CDR2 YNNKEL (reference sequence). CDR3 amino acids: CASSQEGGPRTEAFF. In nucleotides, the CDR3 is TGTGCCAGCAGCCAAGAGGGAGGCCCCCGTACTGAAGCTTTCTTT.

This chain joins TRBV11-2 and TRBJ1-5, with a weak D call TRBD1 (6 bases). V was pared by 3 bases and J by 6 bases, with 9 bases between. Germline CDR1 SGHAT, CDR2 FQNNGV. This CDR3 is built from 13 residues. The CDR3 region is CASSFGQFQPQHF. As DNA, the CDR3 is TGTGCCAGCAGCTTTGGACAGTTTCAGCCCCAGCATTTT.

The J gene is TRBJ1-1, the V gene TRBV5-1; no reliable D call. The ends were cut back, 0 bases at V and 5 bases at J, with 11 bases in the middle. Germline CDR1 and CDR2: SGHRS and YFSETQ. This CDR3 is built from 14 residues. The CDR3 here is CASSLAGVGTEAFF. CDR3 in DNA: TGCGCCAGCAGCTTGGCCGGGGTAGGGACTGAAGCTTTCTTT.

This chain connects TRBV5-1 to TRBJ1-6; D unclear. CDR1 is SGHRS and CDR2 is YFSETQ in the germline V gene. This CDR3 is 15 amino acids long. Between the trimmed V and J ends, which lost 4 bases and 7 bases, there was a span of 15 bases. The CDR3 spells CASSPLGSLNSPLHF. The CDR3 nucleotides read TGCGCCAGCAGCCCCCTGGGCAGCTTAAATTCACCCCTCCACTTT.

The rearrangement links TRBV5-1 to TRBJ2-2, with TRBD2 matching over 13 bases. Trimming took 2 bases from V and 3 from J; bases not matched to a gene: 4. The CDR3 has 17 amino acids. Looked up from germline, CDR1 is SGHRS and CDR2 is YFSETQ. CDR3 bases: TGCGCCAGCAGCTTCACGACTAGCGGGAGGTACACCGGGGAGCTGTTTTTT. This codes for CASSFTTSGRYTGELFF. Full variable domain (remainder filled in from reference TRBV5-1 and TRBJ2-2): KAGVTQTPRYLIKTRGQQVTLSCSPISGHRSVSWYQQTPGQGLQFLFEYFSETQRNKGNFPGRFSGRQFSNSRSEMNVSTLELGDSALYLCASSFTTSGRYTGELFFGEGSRLTVL.

CDR3 bases: TGTGCCAGCAGCTTGGGACTAGCGGGAGTTGTAGGTGAGCAGTACTTC. Translation gives CASSLGLAGVVGEQYF. The V gene is TRBV3-1 (or the pseudogene TRBV3-2), the J gene TRBJ2-7, with 14 bases matching TRBD2. The CDR3 has 16 residues. J lost 7 bases, V lost 5 bases, and 10 bases had no gene match. CDR1 and CDR2 (germline): LGHDT, YNNKEL (reference sequence).